Included here is one T cell receptor beta chain sequence, with context. The sample belongs to a study of blood T cell repertoires in COVID-19. The overall study: The United States, Italy and Spain provided the acute and convalescent COVID-19 samples. Sample material is recorded as cDNA or gDNA derived from T cells, B-cell-depleted T cells, or PBMCs.

Per germline, CDR1 MNHEY and CDR2 SMNVEV (reference sequence). The CDR3 has 15 amino acids. J lost 0 bases, V lost 4 bases, and 6 bases had no gene match. Using immunoSEQ multiplex PCR, the repertoire was profiled, and TCRdb retains in-frame clones only, with some absent. In the table there are about 60,000 clones, around nine tenths of which are singletons. The rearrangement joins TRBV27 to TRBJ2-7; 7 nucleotides line up with TRBD1. Material for sequencing was peripheral blood. This receptor was taken from a woman of 80 years or more with active COVID-19. DNA for the CDR3: TGTGCCAGCAGTTCCCTGGGACAGATCTCCTACGAGCAGTACTTC. As protein: CASSSLGQISYEQYF.